Below are 30 T cell receptor beta chains sequenced from a single sample in a study of shared clonotypes between healthy human individuals. TCRdb's table, derived via immunoSEQ multiplex PCR, lists solely in-frame clones and lacks some. The data contain some 680,000 clones, less than 80% of them singletons. Sequencing was performed on memory CD4+ T cells sorted from blood. Subset in this sample: CD45RA-negative fraction. Receptors originate from a young woman in good health.

As regards this clone: This may stem from a read error, because a much larger clone lies one nucleotide away. This sample includes further DNA sequences coding for the same CDR3. The CDR3 is CASSPSRSTDTQYF. Here the CDR3 DNA reads TGTGCTAGCAGCCCTTCCCGTTCCACAGATACGCAGTATTTT. V usage is TRBV14 and J usage is TRBJ2-3; D gene unclear. CDR3 length: 14 amino acids. Germline values: CDR1 SGHDN, CDR2 FVKESK.

The chain uses TRBV7-3 and TRBJ2-7; 10 bases fit TRBD2. This CDR3 contains 15 residues. From germline, CDR1 is SGHTA and CDR2 FQGTGA. Trimming at V came to 5 bases and at J to 3 bases, leaving 7 bases not matched to a gene. In nucleotides, the CDR3 is TGTGCCAGCAGCCGGACGGCTAGCGGGAGCTACGAGCAGTACTTC. Its translation is CASSRTASGSYEQYF.

This clone has just a few counts. This chain connects TRBV19 to TRBJ2-7; D is perhaps TRBD2 (5 bases). This CDR3 region has 11 residues. Trimming pared 5 bases from V and 9 bases from J, leaving 11 bases between. Germline CDR1 is LNHDA and CDR2 is SQIVND (reference sequence). The CDR3 sequence: CASSDYRAQYF. CDR3 nucleotides: TGTGCCAGTAGTGACTACCGGGCGCAGTACTTC.

The chain employs TRBV2 and TRBJ2-5; 8 nucleotides line up with TRBD2. V lost 5 bases to trimming and J lost 4 bases; unmatched junction nucleotides: 6. The CDR3 has 14 residues. Germline loops: CDR1 SNHLY, CDR2 FYNNEI. The CDR3 nucleotides read TGTGCCAGCAGTCAAACTAGCGGAGGAGAGACCCAGTACTTC. It codes for CASSQTSGGETQYF.

The chain combines TRBV19 with TRBJ2-2, with 7 nucleotides matching TRBD1. CDR1 LNHDA and CDR2 SQIVND come from the germline V gene (reference sequence). The CDR3 runs 14 residues. The V and J ends lost 7 bases and 4 bases, in that order; junction bases with no gene match: 6. The CDR3 DNA sequence: TGTGCCAGTAATGGACAGGTGGGCACCGGGGAGCTGTTTTTT. Translation: CASNGQVGTGELFF.

J is TRBJ2-5 and V is TRBV4-2; 11 bases align to TRBD2. V lost 0 bases, J lost 5 bases, and 5 bases stayed unmatched. Germline CDR1 and CDR2: LGHNA and YNFKEQ. The length of the CDR3 is 16 residues. Here the CDR3 DNA reads TGTGCCAGCAGCCAAGATTGGACTAGCGGGTCGGAGACCCAGTACTTC. Translation: CASSQDWTSGSETQYF.

This chain joins TRBV18 and TRBJ2-5; the match to TRBD2 covers 9 bases. Per germline, CDR1 KGHSH and CDR2 LQKENI. This CDR3 contains 17 residues. V trimming: 1 base; J trimming: 1 base; junction bases outside the gene matches: 7. The CDR3 region has the DNA TGTGCCAGCTCACCACGCTCGTCTAGCGGGACCCAAGAGACCCAGTACTTC. Its translation is CASSPRSSSGTQETQYF.

This chain links TRBV7-8 with TRBJ2-7, with D unresolved. CDR1 SGHVS and CDR2 FQNEAQ come from the germline V gene. CDR3 length: 14 amino acids. Trimming shortened V by 0 bases and J by 6 bases, and 12 bases separated the two germline ends. CDR3 bases: TGTGCCAGCAGCTTAGCCCTTTGGGAAGGCGAGCAGTACTTC. Protein product: CASSLALWEGEQYF.

This sequence joins TRBV5-6 and TRBJ2-7; the D is unclear. V was trimmed by 4 bases and J by 3 bases, leaving 20 bases between them. The CDR3 runs to 16 residues. Germline V gene sequence: CDR1 SGHDT, CDR2 YYEEEE. CDR3 DNA: TGTGCCAGCAGCCCGGACCCGACACGAGCAAGCTACGAGCAGTACTTC. It specifies CASSPDPTRASYEQYF.

V and J are TRBV29-1 and TRBJ2-7; weak D call: TRBD1 (6 bases). Trimming left V 4 bases short and J 7 bases short, with 14 bases between. Germline lookup yields CDR1 SQVTM and CDR2 ANQGSEA. This CDR3 spans 12 amino acids. For the CDR3, the DNA is TGCAGCGTTGGAAGACAGGTTGCAGAGCAGTACTTC. It encodes CSVGRQVAEQYF.

This chain links TRBV20-1 with TRBJ2-7; D possibly corresponds to TRBD2 (5 bases). Germline CDR1 is DFQATT and CDR2 is SNEGSKA (reference sequence). Deletions cut 7 bases from V and 3 bases from J, with 10 bases between. The CDR3 is made up of 11 amino acids. The CDR3 is CSGAGNYEQYF. The CDR3 bases are TGCAGTGGGGCGGGTAACTACGAGCAGTACTTC.

The chain joins TRBV5-1 to TRBJ2-1; D uncertain. Germline CDR1 is SGHRS and CDR2 is YFSETQ. The V gene lost 4 bases and the J gene lost 6 bases, with 17 bases spanning the gap. The CDR3 runs to 15 residues. For the CDR3, the DNA is TGCGCCAGCAGCGGGGTAGCTTATACGATCAATGAGCAGTTCTTC. Its translation is CASSGVAYTINEQFF. Using reference TRBV5-1 and TRBJ2-1 for the parts outside the CDR3, the full variable domain is KAGVTQTPRYLIKTRGQQVTLSCSPISGHRSVSWYQQTPGQGLQFLFEYFSETQRNKGNFPGRFSGRQFSNSRSEMNVSTLELGDSALYLCASSGVAYTINEQFFGPGTRLTVL.

The genes are TRBV10-3 and TRBJ1-5; D gene ambiguous. CDR3 length: 16 residues. CDR1 and CDR2 from the germline V gene are ENHRY and SYGVKD. V was shortened by 0 bases and J by 1 base, with 10 bases between the two germline ends. This CDR3 reads CAISESESLSNQPQHF. The CDR3 DNA follows: TGTGCCATCAGTGAGTCGGAATCCTTGAGCAATCAGCCCCAGCATTTT.

This clone has a count of ten or more. The sample holds other DNA sequences that translate to the same CDR3. The V gene is TRBV30, the J gene TRBJ2-1; 8 positions agree with TRBD2. V shed 4 bases and J 1 base; nucleotides not matched to a gene: 3. The CDR3 spans 14 residues. CDR1 GTSNPN and CDR2 SVGIG come from the germline V gene (reference sequence). The CDR3 loop is CAWNRGGSYNEQFF. The CDR3 nucleotides are TGTGCCTGGAATCGGGGGGGGTCCTACAATGAGCAGTTCTTC.

The V gene is TRBV11-2, the J gene TRBJ2-7, with D perhaps TRBD1 or TRBD2 (6 bases each). V was clipped by 2 bases and J by 2 bases, with 10 bases between them. The length of the CDR3 is 14 residues. Per germline, CDR1 SGHAT and CDR2 FQNNGV. This CDR3 reads CASSLTGTPYEQYF. The CDR3 nucleotides read TGTGCCAGCAGCTTAACAGGGACTCCCTACGAGCAGTACTTC.

The chain joins TRBV21-1 to TRBJ2-1; the D segment call TRBD2 is taken from the table without a DNA check. TRBV21-1 is given as a pseudogene. The CDR3 length is 18 residues. For the CDR3, the DNA is TGTGCCAGCAGCGAGAGACAACTAGCGCCCAGCTCCTACAATGAGCAGTTCTTC. Translation: CASSERQLAPSSYNEQFF.

This sequence joins TRBV5-1 and TRBJ2-1, with 14 bases fitting TRBD2. This CDR3 comprises 14 residues. With V trimmed by 3 bases and J by 9 bases, 2 bases remained unmatched. In germline, CDR1 is SGHRS, CDR2 YFSETQ. CDR3 sequence reads: CASSSGLAGGEQFF. CDR3 DNA sequence: TGCGCCAGCAGCTCCGGACTAGCGGGAGGTGAGCAGTTCTTC.

V gene TRBV6-5 combines with J gene TRBJ1-1, with 9 bases matching TRBD1. Germline V lookup: CDR1 MNHEY, CDR2 SVGAGI. V was clipped by 2 bases and J by 9 bases; unmatched bases: 4. The CDR3 has 13 residues. CDR3 bases: TGTGCCAGCAGTTACGCCGGGACAGGGAAAGCTTTCTTT. Translated, it gives CASSYAGTGKAFF.

CDR3 DNA sequence: TGTGCTAGGGGCGAGCAGTACTTC. Amino acid sequence: CARGEQYF. V is TRBV6-4 and J is TRBJ2-7; TRBD1 is a possible D gene (5 bases). Per germline, CDR1 MRHNA and CDR2 SNTAGT. This CDR3 is 8 amino acids long.

The chain has TRBV28 and TRBJ2-3; D uncertain. The CDR3 is 15 residues long. CDR1 and CDR2 from the germline V gene are MDHEN and SYDVKM. Between the trimmed V and J ends, which lost 2 bases and 0 bases, there was a span of 9 bases. In nucleotides, the CDR3 is TGTGCCAGCAGTTTAGGGCGGCCTAGCACAGATACGCAGTATTTT. This sequence encodes CASSLGRPSTDTQYF. Full variable domain (remainder filled in from reference TRBV28 and TRBJ2-3): DVKVTQSSRYLVKRTGEKVFLECVQDMDHENMFWYRQDPGLGLRLIYFSYDVKMKEKGDIPEGYSVSREKKERFSLILESASTNQTSMYLCASSLGRPSTDTQYFGPGTRLTVL.

The J gene is TRBJ1-2, the V gene TRBV28; a weak D match, TRBD1 (5 bases). CDR3 length: 15 amino acids. In germline, CDR1 is MDHEN, CDR2 SYDVKM. V lost 3 bases, J lost 4 bases, and 15 bases lay in between. In DNA form, the CDR3 reads TGTGCCAGCAGTTTGCAGCAGGGCCCCGGCTATGGCTACACCTTC. Translation: CASSLQQGPGYGYTF.

The rearrangement links TRBV25-1 to TRBJ1-1; a possible D gene is TRBD1 (5 bases). In germline, CDR1 is MGHDK, CDR2 SYGVNS. Trimming pared 5 bases from V and 7 bases from J, leaving 14 bases between. This CDR3 region has 13 residues. CDR3 sequence (DNA): TGTGCCAGCAGTCCGATTGGGGGAGGTGAAGCTTTCTTT. This codes for CASSPIGGGEAFF.

On this clone: The junction shows a germline mismatch at one end, possibly a read error. The chain has TRBV19 and TRBJ2-5; D may be TRBD2 (6 bases). Germline CDR1 LNHDA, CDR2 SQIVND (reference sequence). CDR3 length: 13 residues. CDR3 sequence reads: CASFGGNEEAQYF. The CDR3 DNA reads as TGTGCCAGCTTCGGCGGGAACGAAGAGGCCCAGTACTTC.

This clone was counted between two and nine times. The rearrangement joins TRBV19 to TRBJ1-2; D is uncertain. Looked up from germline, CDR1 is LNHDA and CDR2 is SQIVND (reference sequence). The CDR3 length is 16 residues. Trimming stripped 5 bases from V and 0 bases from J, with 16 bases between. The CDR3, as DNA: TGTGCCAGTAGTCCCCGGACGGACTTCTCTAACTATGGCTACACCTTC. Protein: CASSPRTDFSNYGYTF.

The V and J genes are TRBV2 and TRBJ1-5; D possibly corresponds to TRBD1 (5 bases). The germline gives CDR1 SNHLY, CDR2 FYNNEI. The CDR3 runs to 13 residues. V gave up 8 bases and J gave up 3 bases, with 11 bases separating them. The CDR3 spells CASSPGINQPQHF. CDR3 DNA: TGTGCCAGCTCCCCAGGGATCAATCAGCCCCAGCATTTT. The full variable domain, rest sourced from reference TRBV2 and TRBJ1-5, is EPEVTQTPSHQVTQMGQEVILRCVPISNHLYFYWYRQILGQKVEFLVSFYNNEISEKSEIFDDQFSVERPDGSNFTLKIRSTKLEDSAMYFCASSPGINQPQHFGDGTRLSIL.

V is TRBV19 and J is TRBJ2-1; D may be TRBD1 or TRBD2 (5 bases each). V was clipped by 6 bases and J by 7 bases, with 16 bases between them. The CDR3 totals 14 residues. CDR1 is LNHDA and CDR2 is SQIVND in the germline V gene (reference sequence). CDR3 sequence: CASSDRGPKNEQFF. The DNA for the CDR3 is TGTGCCAGTAGCGACCGGGGACCGAAGAATGAGCAGTTCTTC.

In this sample, this clone turned up a few times. This CDR3 is CASSRQGGGYTF. As DNA, the CDR3 is TGTGCCAGCAGCCGTCAGGGAGGTGGCTACACCTTC. This chain uses TRBV28 with TRBJ1-2; D perhaps matches TRBD1 (5 bases). The CDR3 covers 12 residues. Per germline, CDR1 MDHEN and CDR2 SYDVKM. Trimming left V 6 bases short and J 7 bases short, with 12 bases between.

This sequence joins TRBV28 and TRBJ2-1, with D perhaps matching TRBD1 or TRBD2 (6 bases each). Trimming stripped 7 bases from V and 2 bases from J, with 24 bases between. This CDR3 is 18 amino acids long. Germline-derived CDR1 and CDR2 are MDHEN and SYDVKM. The CDR3 DNA sequence: TGTGCCAGCACCACTATTCGACACGGAGGGGGACCCTACAATGAGCAGTTCTTC. Its translation is CASTTIRHGGGPYNEQFF.

This clone has a handful of counts. The same CDR3 arises from other DNA sequences in this sample as well. The J gene is TRBJ2-7, the V gene TRBV28, with 7 bases aligning to TRBD1. The CDR3 loop spans 14 amino acids. V dropped 2 bases and J dropped 3; count of bases not matched to a gene: 4. Germline CDR1 reads MDHEN; CDR2 reads SYDVKM. The CDR3 DNA reads TGTGCCAGCAGTTTACCGGGACAGATCTACGAGCAGTACTTC. It yields the protein CASSLPGQIYEQYF.

This sequence joins TRBV5-1 and TRBJ2-1, with TRBD2 as a possible D gene (5 bases). Trimming stripped 4 bases from V and 4 bases from J, with 12 bases between. This CDR3 contains 14 residues. Germline assignment: CDR1 SGHRS and CDR2 YFSETQ. The CDR3 sequence: CASSGAEIYNEQFF. The CDR3 DNA sequence: TGCGCCAGCAGCGGAGCGGAAATTTACAATGAGCAGTTCTTC.